Listed here are 21 T cell receptor beta chains from one sample, sequenced in a study of blood T cell repertoires in COVID-19 (dated by TCRdb to 2018 to 2021). Library preparation was by the immunoSEQ multiplex PCR assay. TCRdb stores this immuneACCESS table with in-frame sequences only. Part of the clones is absent; in the studies checked, under half of the shortfall reflects unresolved V genes, and no reason is known for the rest. This sample is represented by 200,000 to 250,000 clones; roughly 85% of them were singletons. The ten biggest clones cover 2.4% of the sample. The specimen was peripheral blood. Every receptor here comes from a woman aged 70-85 years with COVID-19, enrolled during active disease.

CDR3 nucleotides: TGTGCCAGCAGTCTGCAAATGAGGGATGGCTACACCTTC. It yields the protein CASSLQMRDGYTF. J is TRBJ1-2 and V is TRBV7-9; D unresolved. Germline values: CDR1 SEHNR, CDR2 FQNEAQ (reference sequence). V was pared by 6 bases and J by 6 bases, with 14 bases between. The CDR3 extends over 13 amino acids.

The J gene is TRBJ2-3, the V gene TRBV24-1, with 7 bases that match TRBD1. CDR3 length equals 16 residues. CDR1 and CDR2 from the germline V gene are KGHDR and SFDVKD. The junction had 14 bases not matched to a gene; V was cut back by 4 bases and J by 8 bases. The CDR3 DNA is TGTGCCACCAGTGACTCCGGGACAGCTGCCCCAAGTACGCAGTATTTT. Its translation is CATSDSGTAAPSTQYF.

This clone was counted a few times. This sequence joins TRBV11-3 and TRBJ2-2; no clear D. Germline CDR1 SGHNT, CDR2 YENEEA. The CDR3 consists of 15 residues. Trimming left V 1 base short and J 2 bases short, with 8 bases between. CDR3 DNA: TGTGCCAGCAGCTTAGGACATGGAAACACCGGGGAGCTGTTTTTT. This encodes CASSLGHGNTGELFF.

The rearrangement links TRBV7-9 to TRBJ2-2; tentatively, D is TRBD1 (6 bases). V was pared by 3 bases and J by 6 bases, with 20 bases between. The CDR3 spans 17 residues. In germline, CDR1 is SEHNR, CDR2 FQNEAQ (reference sequence). The CDR3 DNA reads as TGTGCCAGCAGCTTTTCCACAGGGATCGTTCTCGCCGGGGAGCTGTTTTTT. This codes for CASSFSTGIVLAGELFF.

The CDR3 region is CASSIDGTADAEAFF. CDR3 nucleotides: TGTGCCAGCAGCATCGACGGTACAGCGGACGCTGAAGCTTTCTTT. This sequence joins TRBV16 and TRBJ1-1; D remains unclear. The CDR3 loop spans 15 amino acids. V was clipped by 5 bases and J by 6 bases, with 19 bases between them. Germline CDR1 reads KGHSY; CDR2 reads FQNENV.

V is TRBV11-3 and J is TRBJ1-1; D remains ambiguous. V was pared by 0 bases and J by 4 bases, with 15 bases between. Germline V gene sequence: CDR1 SGHNT, CDR2 YENEEA. CDR3 length equals 16 residues. For the CDR3, the DNA is TGTGCCAGCAGCTTAGATGGACCGGGATCAATCACTGAAGCTTTCTTT. Translating gives CASSLDGPGSITEAFF. The whole variable domain, filled in from reference TRBV11-3 and TRBJ1-1, reads EAGVVQSPRYKIIEKKQPVAFWCNPISGHNTLYWYLQNLGQGPELLIRYENEEAVDDSQLPKDRFSAERLKGVDSTLKIQPAELGDSAVYLCASSLDGPGSITEAFFGQGTRLTVV.

This sequence joins TRBV4-1 and TRBJ2-1; possibly TRBD2 for D (5 bases). The CDR3 sequence is 15 residues long. V was shortened by 4 bases and J by 4 bases, with 14 bases between the two germline ends. Germline values: CDR1 MGHRA, CDR2 YSYEKL. CDR3 DNA sequence: TGCGCCAGCAGCCCCCGAGAGCGGTCGTACAATGAGCAGTTCTTC. Amino acids: CASSPRERSYNEQFF.

The V call is TRBV6-2 or TRBV6-3, the J call TRBJ2-7, with D tentatively TRBD1 (6 bases). Between the trimmed V and J ends, which lost 6 bases and 2 bases, there was a span of 14 bases. Looked up from germline, CDR1 is MNHEY and CDR2 is SVGEGT. This CDR3 region has 14 residues. CDR3 loop: CASSLTGTPYEQYF. In nucleotides, the CDR3 is TGTGCCAGCAGCCTAACAGGGACCCCCTACGAGCAGTACTTC.

The V and J genes are TRBV7-2 and TRBJ2-5; TRBD1 agrees at 11 bases. The junction had 11 bases not matched to a gene; V was cut back by 7 bases and J by 4 bases. The CDR3 has 16 residues. Per the germline V gene, CDR1 is SGHTA and CDR2 is FQGNSA. The DNA for the CDR3 is TGTGCCAGCACCCCAAGACGGACAGGGGGCGCAGAGACCCAGTACTTC. This gives the protein CASTPRRTGGAETQYF.

The genes are TRBV5-1 and TRBJ1-2; 9 nucleotides agree with TRBD1. Germline CDR1 reads SGHRS; CDR2 reads YFSETQ. V lost 2 bases and J lost 4; bases outside the gene matches: 3. The CDR3 extends over 14 amino acids. CDR3 DNA sequence: TGCGCCAGCAGCTTACCGGGACAGGGCTATGGCTACACCTTC. It is translated as CASSLPGQGYGYTF. The entire variable domain, with the rest obtained from reference TRBV5-1 and TRBJ1-2, is as follows: KAGVTQTPRYLIKTRGQQVTLSCSPISGHRSVSWYQQTPGQGLQFLFEYFSETQRNKGNFPGRFSGRQFSNSRSEMNVSTLELGDSALYLCASSLPGQGYGYTFGSGTRLTVV.

V and J are TRBV27 and TRBJ2-7; TRBD2 matches at 10 bases. Unmatched junction bases numbered 9, after V lost 5 bases and J lost 5 bases. CDR3 length: 15 residues. Per the germline V gene, CDR1 is MNHEY and CDR2 is SMNVEV (reference sequence). This CDR3 reads CASSLTSGIWDEQYF. The CDR3 DNA is TGTGCCAGCAGTCTAACTAGCGGGATCTGGGACGAGCAGTACTTC.

This clone was seen only once. The chain joins TRBV29-1 to TRBJ1-2; no definite D call. Germline V gene data show CDR1 as SQVTM and CDR2 as ANQGSEA. The CDR3 spans 13 residues. The germline V and J ends were trimmed by 4 bases and 5 bases, with 14 bases remaining between them. CDR3 protein: CSVGTPIDYGYTF. The CDR3, as DNA: TGCAGCGTTGGGACTCCAATCGATTATGGCTACACCTTC. Full variable domain (missing parts from reference TRBV29-1 and TRBJ1-2): SAVISQKPSRDICQRGTSLTIQCQVDSQVTMMFWYRQQPGQSLTLIATANQGSEATYESGFVIDKFPISRPNLTFSTLTVSNMSPEDSSIYLCSVGTPIDYGYTFGSGTRLTVV.

The V and J genes are TRBV7-9 and TRBJ1-1, with D maybe TRBD1 (5 bases). CDR3 length: 14 residues. Germline lookup yields CDR1 SEHNR and CDR2 FQNEAQ (reference sequence). V lost 2 bases to trimming and J lost 5 bases, with 12 bases between them. The CDR3 loop is CASSLPMSGTEAFF. CDR3 DNA: TGTGCCAGCAGCTTACCGATGTCAGGGACTGAAGCTTTCTTT.

CDR3 nucleotides: TGCGCCAGCAGCCAAGATGGTTACCTACGCGGGGAGCTGTTTTTT. Protein: CASSQDGYLRGELFF. The chain recombines TRBV4-1 with TRBJ2-2; D is uncertain. CDR3 length: 15 residues. The V gene's germline CDR1 is MGHRA and CDR2 YSYEKL. Trimming left V 0 bases short and J 7 bases short, with 12 bases between.

The genes are TRBV4-3 and TRBJ1-2, with D possibly TRBD1 on 6 matching bases. CDR1 and CDR2 from the germline V gene are LGHNA and YSLEER. The CDR3 has 16 residues. Trimming cost V 2 bases and J 2 bases, with 15 bases left between them. CDR3 region: CASSQLGQLRNYGYTF. In DNA, the CDR3 is TGCGCCAGCAGCCAACTTGGACAGCTACGAAACTATGGCTACACCTTC.

The genes are TRBV5-1 and TRBJ2-7, with a tentative D call TRBD2 (5 bases). V lost 0 bases and J lost 2, with 6 bases in between. The CDR3 contains 13 residues. Looked up from germline, CDR1 is SGHRS and CDR2 is YFSETQ. The chain's CDR3 is CASSLAGTYEQYF. The DNA for the CDR3 is TGCGCCAGCAGCTTGGCCGGGACCTACGAGCAGTACTTC.

This sequence joins TRBV9 and TRBJ1-1, with D possibly matching TRBD1 (5 bases). Between the trimmed V and J ends, which lost 5 bases and 1 base, there was a span of 15 bases. This CDR3 contains 15 residues. CDR1 and CDR2 from the germline V gene are SGDLS and YYNGEE. The CDR3 DNA reads TGTGCCAGCAGTCGACCTTGGGGGGAGAACACTGAAGCTTTCTTT. It is translated as CASSRPWGENTEAFF.

This clone came up a few times. The rearrangement links TRBV18 to TRBJ1-4; TRBD1 might be the D (5 bases). Germline assignment: CDR1 KGHSH and CDR2 LQKENI. Between the trimmed V and J ends, which lost 2 bases and 6 bases, there was a span of 7 bases. This CDR3 has 13 residues. The DNA of the CDR3 is TGTGCCAGCTCACCAGGCAGGGATGAAAAACTGTTTTTT. Protein product: CASSPGRDEKLFF.

This chain links TRBV4-1 with TRBJ1-1; possible D gene TRBD1, 6 bases. The CDR3 loop spans 13 amino acids. Germline V gives CDR1 MGHRA, CDR2 YSYEKL. Trimming removed 6 bases at V and 8 bases at J, with 16 bases between. DNA for the CDR3: TGCGCCAGCAGGTGGCCGCGGACAGCCGAAGCTTTCTTT. This encodes CASRWPRTAEAFF.

The V call is TRBV4-2, the J call TRBJ2-7; TRBD2 aligns across 11 bases. The CDR3 loop spans 16 amino acids. The trim removed 4 bases at V and 0 bases at J, leaving 5 bases unmatched. Germline assignment: CDR1 LGHNA and CDR2 YNFKEQ. CDR3 protein: CASSPVSGGVSYEQYF. CDR3 sequence (DNA): TGTGCCAGCAGCCCAGTTAGCGGGGGGGTCTCCTACGAGCAGTACTTC.

This clone has only a few counts. This chain connects TRBV5-1 to TRBJ1-3, with a weak D call TRBD1 (5 bases). V lost 0 bases and J 8 bases, leaving 15 bases between the germline ends. The germline V gene encodes CDR1 SGHRS and CDR2 YFSETQ. This CDR3 comprises 15 residues. The CDR3 loop reads CASSLAGTEGHTIYF. The CDR3 nucleotides are TGCGCCAGCAGCTTGGCCGGGACGGAGGGACACACCATATATTTT.